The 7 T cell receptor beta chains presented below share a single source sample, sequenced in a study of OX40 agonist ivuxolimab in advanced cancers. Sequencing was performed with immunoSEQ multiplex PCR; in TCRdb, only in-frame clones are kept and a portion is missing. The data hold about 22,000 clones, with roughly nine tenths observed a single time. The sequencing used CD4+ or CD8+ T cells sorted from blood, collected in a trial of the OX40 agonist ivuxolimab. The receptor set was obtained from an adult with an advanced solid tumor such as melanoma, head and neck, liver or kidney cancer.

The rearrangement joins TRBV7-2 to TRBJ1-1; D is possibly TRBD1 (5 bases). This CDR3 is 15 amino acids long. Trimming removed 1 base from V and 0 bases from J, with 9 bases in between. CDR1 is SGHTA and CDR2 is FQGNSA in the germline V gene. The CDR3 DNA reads TGTGCCAGCAGCTTAGGACAGTACATGAACACTGAAGCTTTCTTT. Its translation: CASSLGQYMNTEAFF.

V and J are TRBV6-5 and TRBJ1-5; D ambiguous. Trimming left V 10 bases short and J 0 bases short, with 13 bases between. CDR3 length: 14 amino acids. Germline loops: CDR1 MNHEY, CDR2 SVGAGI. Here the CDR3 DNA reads TGTGCCATCGGCACCGGAGATAGCAATCAGCCCCAGCATTTT. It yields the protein CAIGTGDSNQPQHF.

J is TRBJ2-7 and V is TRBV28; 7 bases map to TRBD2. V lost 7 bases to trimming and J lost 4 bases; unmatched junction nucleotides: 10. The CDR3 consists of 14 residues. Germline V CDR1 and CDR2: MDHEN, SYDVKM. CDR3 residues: CASKLPSGEYEQYF. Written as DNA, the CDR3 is TGTGCCAGCAAATTGCCTAGCGGAGAGTACGAGCAGTACTTC.

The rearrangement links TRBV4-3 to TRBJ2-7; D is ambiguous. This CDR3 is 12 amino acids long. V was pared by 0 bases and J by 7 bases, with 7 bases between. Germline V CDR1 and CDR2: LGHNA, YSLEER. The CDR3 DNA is TGCGCCAGCAGCCAAGATTCGCGGGAGCAGTACTTC. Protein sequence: CASSQDSREQYF.

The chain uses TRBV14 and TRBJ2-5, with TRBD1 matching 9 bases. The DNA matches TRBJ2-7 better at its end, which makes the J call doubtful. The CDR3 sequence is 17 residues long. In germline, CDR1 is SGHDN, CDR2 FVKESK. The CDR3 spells CASSLSYGTGLFYEQYF. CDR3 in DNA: TGTGCCAGCAGCCTGAGCTACGGGACAGGGCTTTTTTACGAGCAGTACTTC.

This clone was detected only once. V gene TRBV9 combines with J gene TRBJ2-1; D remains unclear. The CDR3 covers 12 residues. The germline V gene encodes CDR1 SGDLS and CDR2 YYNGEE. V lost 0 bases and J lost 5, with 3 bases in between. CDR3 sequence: CASSVADNEQFF. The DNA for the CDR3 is TGTGCCAGCAGCGTAGCCGACAATGAGCAGTTCTTC.

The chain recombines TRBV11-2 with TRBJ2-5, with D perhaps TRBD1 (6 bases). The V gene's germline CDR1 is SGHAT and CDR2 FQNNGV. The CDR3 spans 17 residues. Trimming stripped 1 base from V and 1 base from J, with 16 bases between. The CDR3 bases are TGTGCCAGCAGCTTAGGAGGACTTGGGGGCTTCCAAGAGACCCAGTACTTC. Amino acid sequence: CASSLGGLGGFQETQYF.